The 18 T cell receptor beta chains reported below all come from one sample, sequenced in a study of T cells in tuberculosis. Time point: new active TB diagnosis, blood taken before or within 7 days of starting treatment. Sequenced by immunoSEQ multiplex PCR; TCRdb stores in-frame clones only, minus some. The profile shows 30,000 to 40,000 clones, approximately 94% of them singletons. This material consisted of PBMCs, taken at tuberculosis diagnosis. The receptors come from an adult with tuberculosis.

The rearrangement joins TRBV5-1 to TRBJ2-7; 12 bases fit TRBD2. The CDR3 runs 18 residues. The germline V gene has CDR1 SGHRS and CDR2 YFSETQ. V lost 0 bases and J lost 7; bases outside the gene matches: 14. The chain's CDR3 is CASSLALTSGSQPGEQYF. The CDR3 DNA reads TGCGCCAGCAGCTTGGCGCTGACTAGCGGGAGTCAACCGGGAGAGCAGTACTTC. Supplemented by reference TRBV5-1 and TRBJ2-7, the full variable domain reads KAGVTQTPRYLIKTRGQQVTLSCSPISGHRSVSWYQQTPGQGLQFLFEYFSETQRNKGNFPGRFSGRQFSNSRSEMNVSTLELGDSALYLCASSLALTSGSQPGEQYFGPGTRLTVT.

The chain joins TRBV27 to TRBJ2-2, with TRBD1 matching 8 bases. Per the germline V gene, CDR1 is MNHEY and CDR2 is SMNVEV (reference sequence). The CDR3 contains 14 residues. V gave up 5 bases and J gave up 1 base; unmatched junction bases: 0. DNA for the CDR3: TGTGCCAGCAGTGGGACAGGGAACACCGGGGAGCTGTTTTTT. Amino acids: CASSGTGNTGELFF.

The V call is TRBV30, the J call TRBJ1-5; D perhaps matches TRBD1 (5 bases). V lost 0 bases and J lost 5, with 17 bases in between. The germline V gene encodes CDR1 GTSNPN and CDR2 SVGIG (reference sequence). The CDR3 is 16 amino acids. For the CDR3, the DNA is TGTGCCTGGAGTGTTCCCTACCAGGGTCGGGATCAGCCCCAGCATTTT. Amino acids: CAWSVPYQGRDQPQHF.

V gene TRBV28 combines with J gene TRBJ2-1, with TRBD1 as a possible D gene (6 bases). The length of the CDR3 is 12 residues. Trimming stripped 6 bases from V and 9 bases from J, with 12 bases between. Germline V CDR1 and CDR2: MDHEN, SYDVKM. The CDR3 loop is CASSGQTGEQFF. DNA for the CDR3: TGTGCCAGCAGCGGACAGACGGGTGAGCAGTTCTTC.

V and J are TRBV7-2 and TRBJ2-1, with 10 bases fitting TRBD2. The CDR3 runs to 15 residues. The germline V gene has CDR1 SGHTA and CDR2 FQGNSA. J gave up 6 bases and V 5 bases, and 7 bases lay outside the gene matches. Here the CDR3 DNA reads TGTGCCAGCAGCCTACGGACTAGCGGAGTCAATGAGCAGTTCTTC. Encoded protein: CASSLRTSGVNEQFF.

The chain links TRBV19 to TRBJ2-1, with D unclear. CDR3 length equals 15 residues. In germline, CDR1 is LNHDA, CDR2 SQIVND (reference sequence). Trimming removed 3 bases at V and 4 bases at J, with 13 bases between. The DNA of the CDR3 is TGTGCCAGTAGTATCTTCGTGGCGGCATACAATGAGCAGTTCTTC. The encoded protein is CASSIFVAAYNEQFF.

The V and J genes are TRBV30 and TRBJ2-7; 9 nucleotides line up with TRBD2. The CDR3 covers 16 residues. V was clipped by 2 bases and J by 5 bases; unmatched bases: 13. Germline lookup yields CDR1 GTSNPN and CDR2 SVGIG (reference sequence). CDR3 sequence (DNA): TGTGCCTGGAGTCTCCCCCTGGTAGCGGGAGCCCACGAGCAGTACTTC. Translated, it gives CAWSLPLVAGAHEQYF.

The chain links TRBV10-3 to TRBJ2-5; TRBD2 matches 10 bases. From germline, CDR1 is ENHRY and CDR2 SYGVKD. Trimming cost V 4 bases and J 4 bases; bases outside gene matches: 6. CDR3 length: 15 residues. The CDR3 loop reads CAISAGASGGETQYF. In DNA, the CDR3 is TGTGCCATCAGTGCGGGGGCTAGCGGGGGAGAGACCCAGTACTTC.

The chain joins TRBV6-1 to TRBJ2-3, with D hard to call. The germline CDR1 and CDR2 sequences are MNHNS and SASEGT. The CDR3 has 13 amino acids. V was cut by 6 bases and J by 6 bases, with 13 bases left in between. The CDR3 sequence is CASSETPLDTQYF. CDR3 in DNA: TGTGCCAGCAGCGAGACACCTCTGGATACGCAGTATTTT.

In this sample, this clone turned up once. The CDR3 DNA sequence: TGTGCCAGCAGTGATCGAGAGCTGCGGTCCTACGAGCAGTACTTC. Translation gives CASSDRELRSYEQYF. The chain is built from TRBV6-1 and TRBJ2-7; D gene uncertain. Trimming shortened V by 3 bases and J by 1 base, and 13 bases separated the two germline ends. This CDR3 has 15 amino acids. Germline V gene data show CDR1 as MNHNS and CDR2 as SASEGT.

The V call is TRBV6-6, the J call TRBJ2-7; 8 nucleotides align to TRBD1. Germline CDR1 is MNHNY and CDR2 is SVGAGI (reference sequence). The length of the CDR3 is 16 residues. J lost 0 bases, V lost 4 bases, and 8 bases had no gene match. CDR3 protein: CASSSPGQGGSYEQYF. DNA of the CDR3: TGTGCCAGCAGTTCTCCCGGACAGGGAGGCTCCTACGAGCAGTACTTC.

The V gene is TRBV6-1, the J gene TRBJ2-1; 7 nucleotides line up with TRBD1. Germline V gene data show CDR1 as MNHNS and CDR2 as SASEGT. The CDR3 sequence is 15 residues long. V dropped 8 bases and J dropped 0; count of bases not matched to a gene: 7. CDR3 nucleotides: TGTGCCAGCTCTCAGGGACAGATCTCCTACAATGAGCAGTTCTTC. Protein: CASSQGQISYNEQFF.

The rearrangement joins TRBV2 to TRBJ1-4, with TRBD1 identical over 7 bases. The CDR3 is made up of 13 amino acids. With V trimmed by 8 bases and J by 2 bases, 2 bases remained unmatched. Germline V gene sequence: CDR1 SNHLY, CDR2 FYNNEI. CDR3 loop: CASEQGTNEKLFF. The CDR3 coding sequence is TGTGCCAGCGAACAGGGGACTAATGAAAAACTGTTTTTT. The full variable domain, in which reference TRBV2 and TRBJ1-4 provide the parts outside the CDR3, is EPEVTQTPSHQVTQMGQEVILRCVPISNHLYFYWYRQILGQKVEFLVSFYNNEISEKSEIFDDQFSVERPDGSNFTLKIRSTKLEDSAMYFCASEQGTNEKLFFGSGTQLSVL.

The chain has TRBV6-5 and TRBJ1-5; 7 positions agree with TRBD1. V was clipped by 5 bases and J by 2 bases; unmatched bases: 3. Germline V gene data show CDR1 as MNHEY and CDR2 as SVGAGI. The CDR3 extends over 14 amino acids. In DNA, the CDR3 is TGTGCCAGCAGTCCTACAGGGGGCAATCAGCCCCAGCATTTT. It codes for CASSPTGGNQPQHF.

This chain uses TRBV10-3 with TRBJ2-2; 15 positions match TRBD2. CDR1 is ENHRY, CDR2 SYGVKD, per germline. Germline trimming cut 6 bases from V and 1 base from J; bases unmatched to any gene: 9. The CDR3 extends over 19 amino acids. This chain's CDR3 is CAISPRTSGGARNTGELFF. CDR3 bases: TGTGCCATCAGCCCGAGGACTAGCGGGGGGGCTCGGAACACCGGGGAGCTGTTTTTT.

The V call is TRBV6-5, the J call TRBJ1-3, with TRBD1 matching 7 bases. Germline V gives CDR1 MNHEY, CDR2 SVGAGI. This CDR3 is 11 amino acids long. Trimming at V came to 8 bases and at J to 7 bases, leaving 2 bases not matched to a gene. The CDR3 DNA is TGTGCCAGCGTCAGGGGGAACACCATATATTTT. Translation gives CASVRGNTIYF.

V usage is TRBV9 and J usage is TRBJ2-2; 9 nucleotides line up with TRBD2. Trimming at V came to 3 bases and at J to 4 bases, leaving 7 bases not matched to a gene. In germline, CDR1 is SGDLS, CDR2 YYNGEE. The CDR3 has 16 amino acids. The CDR3 DNA reads as TGTGCCAGCAGCGAGGAGCTAGCGGGGATCACCGGGGAGCTGTTTTTT. It encodes CASSEELAGITGELFF.

The chain carries TRBV12-2 and TRBJ2-7; the DNA was not compared with TRBD1, the D call given in the table. TRBV12-2 is assigned pseudogene status. The CDR3 has 14 residues. The DNA for the CDR3 is TGTGCAAGTCGCTTGCCCCCGACAACCTACGAGCAGTACTTC. Protein: CASRLPPTTYEQYF.